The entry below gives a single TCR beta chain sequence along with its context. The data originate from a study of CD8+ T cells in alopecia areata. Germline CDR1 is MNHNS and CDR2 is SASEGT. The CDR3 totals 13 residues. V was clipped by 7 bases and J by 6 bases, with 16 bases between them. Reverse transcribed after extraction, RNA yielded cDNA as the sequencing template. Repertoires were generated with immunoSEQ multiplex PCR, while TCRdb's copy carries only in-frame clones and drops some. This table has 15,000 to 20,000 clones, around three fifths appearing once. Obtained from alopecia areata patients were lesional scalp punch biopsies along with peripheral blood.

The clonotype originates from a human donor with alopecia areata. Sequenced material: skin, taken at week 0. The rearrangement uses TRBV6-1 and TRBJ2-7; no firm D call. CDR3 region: CASTVIIRSEQYF. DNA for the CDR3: TGTGCCAGCACAGTGATAATTCGGTCCGAGCAGTACTTC.